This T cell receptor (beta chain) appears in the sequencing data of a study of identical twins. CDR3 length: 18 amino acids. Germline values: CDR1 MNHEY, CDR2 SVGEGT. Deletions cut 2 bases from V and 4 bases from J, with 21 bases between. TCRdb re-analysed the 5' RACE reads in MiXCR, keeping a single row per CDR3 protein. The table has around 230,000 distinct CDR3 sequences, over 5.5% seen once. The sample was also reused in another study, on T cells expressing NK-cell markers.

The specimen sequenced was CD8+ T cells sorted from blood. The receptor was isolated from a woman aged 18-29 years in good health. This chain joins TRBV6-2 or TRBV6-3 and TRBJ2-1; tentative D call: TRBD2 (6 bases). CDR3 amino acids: CASSYRPWGGVSYNEQFF. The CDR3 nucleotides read TGTGCCAGCAGTTACCGTCCCTGGGGCGGGGTTTCTTACAATGAGCAGTTCTTC.